A single sample is the source of the 22 T cell receptor beta chains below, sequenced in a study of cytomegalovirus exposure and HLA in healthy donors. 13 Jbeta primers and 60 Vbeta primers were used for the PCR. Measured with immunoSEQ multiplex PCR; TCRdb has only the in-frame clones, and not every one. The sample records more than 150,000 clones, 75% to 85% being singletons. Sequenced: PBMCs. These receptors all stem from a young man in good health and CMV-seronegative.

In this sample, this clone turned up a few times. J is TRBJ1-1 and V is TRBV5-6, with D uncertain. CDR1 and CDR2 from the germline V gene are SGHDT and YYEEEE. Trimming removed 0 bases at V and 1 base at J, with 7 bases between. This CDR3 comprises 14 residues. DNA for the CDR3: TGTGCCAGCAGCTTGGGAAACAGGAACACTGAAGCTTTCTTT. It translates to CASSLGNRNTEAFF. The full variable domain, completed using reference TRBV5-6 and TRBJ1-1, is DAGVTQSPTHLIKTRGQQVTLRCSPKSGHDTVSWYQQALGQGPQFIFQYYEEEERQRGNFPDRFSGHQFPNYSSELNVNALLLGDSALYLCASSLGNRNTEAFFGQGTRLTVV.

The V gene is TRBV6-1, the J gene TRBJ2-1; 8 bases are a match to TRBD2. Germline loops: CDR1 MNHNS, CDR2 SASEGT. After removal of 6 bases from V and 8 bases from J, the junction contained 12 bases not matched to a gene. CDR3 length equals 15 residues. The DNA for the CDR3 is TGTGCCAGCAGCCAATTCCAGCGGGAGAGCGATGAGCAGTTCTTC. It encodes CASSQFQRESDEQFF.

This clone was detected once. V usage is TRBV28 and J usage is TRBJ1-1; 7 nucleotides match TRBD1. V shed 6 bases, J shed 11 bases, and the junction held 9 bases outside the gene matches. The CDR3 spans 12 residues. CDR1 and CDR2 (germline): MDHEN, SYDVKM. DNA for the CDR3: TGTGCCAGCAGCGGGACAGTTTTCGGGGCTTTCTTT. This sequence encodes CASSGTVFGAFF.

This clone has only one observation. V is TRBV9 and J is TRBJ2-2; TRBD2 matches 10 bases. This CDR3 is built from 15 residues. From germline, CDR1 is SGDLS and CDR2 YYNGEE. V was clipped by 0 bases and J by 6 bases; unmatched bases: 2. The CDR3: CASSVGTSGAGELFF. The CDR3 DNA is TGTGCCAGCAGCGTAGGGACTAGCGGAGCCGGGGAGCTGTTTTTT.

The chain couples TRBV10-3 to TRBJ2-3; a possible D gene is TRBD1 (6 bases). The CDR3 spans 13 residues. Trimming cost V 8 bases and J 3 bases, with 12 bases left between them. CDR1 is ENHRY and CDR2 is SYGVKD in the germline V gene. CDR3 in amino acids: CAIEGVGTDTQYF. The CDR3 coding sequence is TGTGCCATCGAGGGGGTGGGAACAGATACGCAGTATTTT.

The rearrangement joins TRBV30 to TRBJ2-7; 9 bases map to TRBD1. The V gene end was trimmed by 2 bases and the J gene end by 1 base; junction bases not matched to a gene: 3. Germline V gives CDR1 GTSNPN, CDR2 SVGIG (reference sequence). The CDR3 extends over 14 amino acids. Written as DNA, the CDR3 is TGTGCCTGGAGTTGGACAGGGGTTTCCTACGAGCAGTACTTC. Amino acid sequence: CAWSWTGVSYEQYF.

The rearrangement links TRBV5-1 to TRBJ2-2; D not resolved. The CDR3 contains 16 residues. The V gene lost 1 base and the J gene lost 2 bases, with 12 bases spanning the gap. Germline values: CDR1 SGHRS, CDR2 YFSETQ. This chain's CDR3 is CASSLTSSYNTGELFF. In DNA form, the CDR3 reads TGCGCCAGCAGCTTGACGTCCTCCTATAACACCGGGGAGCTGTTTTTT. The complete variable domain, with remaining parts taken from reference TRBV5-1 and TRBJ2-2, reads KAGVTQTPRYLIKTRGQQVTLSCSPISGHRSVSWYQQTPGQGLQFLFEYFSETQRNKGNFPGRFSGRQFSNSRSEMNVSTLELGDSALYLCASSLTSSYNTGELFFGEGSRLTVL.

The chain links TRBV27 to TRBJ2-7; 12 nucleotides line up with TRBD2. CDR1 and CDR2 from the germline V gene are MNHEY and SMNVEV (reference sequence). Unmatched junction bases numbered 3, after V lost 6 bases and J lost 3 bases. The CDR3 consists of 14 residues. CDR3 loop: CASSRLAGDYEQYF. CDR3 nucleotide sequence: TGTGCCAGCAGCCGACTAGCGGGAGACTACGAGCAGTACTTC.

This clone was counted between two and nine times. Here the CDR3 reads CASSPLTGVLNTEAFF. Here the CDR3 DNA reads TGTGCCAGCAGCCCATTGACAGGAGTCCTGAACACTGAAGCTTTCTTT. This chain links TRBV5-6 with TRBJ1-1, with a weak D call TRBD1 (6 bases). Germline assignment: CDR1 SGHDT and CDR2 YYEEEE. V gave up 4 bases and J gave up 0 bases, with 16 bases separating them. The CDR3 sequence is 16 residues long.

The genes are TRBV7-9 and TRBJ2-5, with 8 bases fitting TRBD2. Germline CDR1 and CDR2: SEHNR and FQNEAQ (reference sequence). This CDR3 comprises 16 residues. Trimming cost V 5 bases and J 2 bases; bases outside gene matches: 10. DNA of the CDR3: TGTGCCAGCAGCCTCGAGGGTCGGGGGGGACAAGAGACCCAGTACTTC. This codes for CASSLEGRGGQETQYF. Together with reference TRBV7-9 and TRBJ2-5, the CDR3 gives the full variable domain: DTGVSQNPRHKITKRGQNVTFRCDPISEHNRLYWYRQTLGQGPEFLTYFQNEAQLEKSRLLSDRFSAERPKGSFSTLEIQRTEQGDSAMYLCASSLEGRGGQETQYFGPGTRLLVL.

This chain connects TRBV6-5 to TRBJ2-7; possibly TRBD1 for D (6 bases). Germline CDR1 and CDR2: MNHEY and SVGAGI. This CDR3 region has 14 residues. V dropped 2 bases and J dropped 3 bases, with 11 bases sitting between them. CDR3 sequence: CASSYGPGHYEQYF. CDR3 bases: TGTGCCAGCAGTTACGGACCGGGACACTACGAGCAGTACTTC.

The chain links TRBV5-6 to TRBJ2-7, with 11 bases identical to TRBD1. The CDR3 runs 16 residues. Germline loops: CDR1 SGHDT, CDR2 YYEEEE. V was clipped by 4 bases and J by 3 bases; unmatched bases: 9. Here the CDR3 reads CASSPKGDRGFYEQYF. The CDR3 DNA is TGTGCCAGCAGCCCAAAGGGGGACAGGGGGTTCTACGAGCAGTACTTC. The complete variable domain, with remaining parts taken from reference TRBV5-6 and TRBJ2-7, reads DAGVTQSPTHLIKTRGQQVTLRCSPKSGHDTVSWYQQALGQGPQFIFQYYEEEERQRGNFPDRFSGHQFPNYSSELNVNALLLGDSALYLCASSPKGDRGFYEQYFGPGTRLTVT.

The J gene is TRBJ2-1, the V gene TRBV5-8; 12 nucleotides agree with TRBD2. Germline CDR1 reads SGHTS; CDR2 reads YDEGEE. This CDR3 has 15 residues. V lost 4 bases to trimming and J lost 7 bases; unmatched junction nucleotides: 6. CDR3 nucleotide sequence: TGTGCCAGCAGCCGGACTAGCGGGACCGGAAATGAGCAGTTCTTC. This translates into CASSRTSGTGNEQFF.

This clone was counted between two and nine times. This chain joins TRBV29-1 and TRBJ2-7; 10 positions agree with TRBD1. V trimming: 6 bases; J trimming: 5 bases; junction bases outside the gene matches: 4. Germline CDR1 SQVTM, CDR2 ANQGSEA. The CDR3 length is 12 residues. CDR3 region: CSVFGQGDEQYF. The CDR3 nucleotides are TGCAGCGTCTTTGGACAGGGGGACGAGCAGTACTTC.

The chain joins TRBV10-3 to TRBJ2-7; D is unclear. The CDR3 contains 13 residues. The V end was cut by 2 bases, the J end by 4 bases, with 9 bases between. CDR1 is ENHRY, CDR2 SYGVKD, per germline. The CDR3 is CAISEPYPYEQYF. The DNA of the CDR3 is TGTGCCATCAGTGAGCCCTATCCATACGAGCAGTACTTC.

V and J are TRBV12-1 and TRBJ2-3; the D call in the table, TRBD2, was not verified against the DNA. TRBV12-1 is termed a pseudogene. The CDR3 covers 18 residues. Here the CDR3 reads CASSLRTSGGPNTDTQYF. CDR3 bases: TGTGCCAGCAGCCTGCGGACTAGCGGGGGGCCAAACACAGATACGCAGTATTTT.

This clone has only one observation. The chain joins TRBV28 to TRBJ2-1; D might be TRBD1 (6 bases). Trimming cost V 5 bases and J 15 bases, with 14 bases left between them. Germline CDR1 reads MDHEN; CDR2 reads SYDVKM. The CDR3 length is 11 residues. For the CDR3, the DNA is TGTGCCAGCAGTGACAGGTTTTCCCTGTTCTTC. Residues: CASSDRFSLFF.

The chain has TRBV19 and TRBJ1-6; 8 bases align to TRBD1. Germline-derived CDR1 and CDR2 are LNHDA and SQIVND (reference sequence). The CDR3 consists of 16 residues. The V gene end was trimmed by 5 bases and the J gene end by 0 bases; junction bases not matched to a gene: 3. CDR3 sequence reads: CASSRTGSSYNSPLHF. Written as DNA, the CDR3 is TGTGCCAGTAGTCGGACAGGGAGCTCCTATAATTCACCCCTCCACTTT.

The chain combines TRBV9 with TRBJ2-6; D remains ambiguous. The CDR3 extends over 18 amino acids. Trimming took 3 bases from V and 0 from J, leaving 16 bases between them. CDR1 and CDR2 from the germline V gene are SGDLS and YYNGEE. The CDR3 sequence is CASSETGGASSGANVLTF. The CDR3, as DNA: TGTGCCAGCAGCGAGACGGGTGGTGCCAGCTCTGGGGCCAACGTCCTGACTTTC.

This CDR3 is CASSPTGTDHEQYF. CDR3 sequence (DNA): TGCGCCAGCAGCCCGACGGGGACAGACCACGAGCAGTACTTC. The chain is built from TRBV5-1 and TRBJ2-7; 7 bases are shared with TRBD1. The CDR3 loop spans 14 amino acids. Trimming cost V 4 bases and J 5 bases; bases outside gene matches: 9. The germline V gene has CDR1 SGHRS and CDR2 YFSETQ.

This clone was picked up one time. V is TRBV7-9 and J is TRBJ2-1, with TRBD2 matching 7 bases. CDR1 and CDR2 (germline): SEHNR, FQNEAQ (reference sequence). CDR3 length: 15 amino acids. The ends lost 1 base at V and 6 bases at J; junction bases unmatched: 6. CDR3 protein: CASSLVQSSGNEQFF. The DNA for the CDR3 is TGTGCCAGCAGCTTAGTACAATCTAGCGGCAATGAGCAGTTCTTC.

The chain uses TRBV5-4 and TRBJ1-4; D may be TRBD1 (6 bases). The V end lost 0 bases, the J end lost 5 bases, and 8 bases lay between the germline ends. This CDR3 comprises 14 residues. Germline V lookup: CDR1 SGHNT, CDR2 YYREEE (reference sequence). CDR3 in DNA: TGTGCCAGCAGCTTGGGCAGGGGAAATGAAAAACTGTTTTTT. It yields the protein CASSLGRGNEKLFF.